This T cell receptor (beta chain) was found in a study of OX40 agonist ivuxolimab in advanced cancers. TCRdb keeps only in-frame clones here, not all; method: immunoSEQ multiplex PCR. Of about 96,000 clones detected, 90% appear once; the ten largest clones hold 1.5% to 2%. The TCR was taken from an adult with an advanced solid tumor such as melanoma, head and neck, liver or kidney cancer. Sequencing was performed on CD4+ or CD8+ T cells sorted from blood, taken in a trial of the OX40 agonist ivuxolimab.

Here the CDR3 reads CASNIRDYNQPQHF. The CDR3 DNA follows: TGTGCCAGTAATATCCGGGATTACAATCAGCCCCAGCATTTT. The V and J genes are TRBV19 and TRBJ1-5, with unresolved D. The CDR3 length is 14 residues. Trimming shortened V by 7 bases and J by 3 bases, and 13 bases separated the two germline ends. The germline V gene has CDR1 LNHDA and CDR2 SQIVND (reference sequence).